Sequencing of this T cell receptor beta chain was carried out in a study of shared clonotypes between healthy human individuals. The CDR3 runs 16 residues. Germline V gene data show CDR1 as SSHAT and CDR2 as FNYEAQ (reference sequence). Every one of the donors was a Caucasian adult that lived in Nashville, Tennessee. Some 90 million PBMCs supplied genomic DNA for unsorted samples. As to this clone: Its cognate antigen is unknown. An end of the junction differs from the germline gene, which may be a read error.

Researchers divided each subset's genomic DNA evenly across several immunoSEQ plates. Only in-frame clones appear in the TCRdb table, and some are missing; sequencing was by immunoSEQ multiplex PCR. Here the sample spans about 500,000 clones, roughly four fifths being singletons. Study-wide results and limits: An expected dependence of interdonor clonotype sharing on sequencing depth was noted.

Sequencing was done on a sample of PBMCs. This sequence originates from a middle-aged woman in good health. Some clones in this sample may be carry-over from other donors' samples. The V and J genes are TRBV7-7 and TRBJ2-7; D may match TRBD1 or TRBD2 (6 bases each). CDR3 sequence: CASTLTTRGSGYEQYF. CDR3 DNA: TGTGCCAGCACCTTAACGACCAGGGGTAGCGGCTACGAGCAGTACTTC.